Reported below is one TCR beta chain. The data derive from a study of OX40 agonist ivuxolimab in advanced cancers. At baseline, cycle 4 day 1, and cycle 7 day 1, blood was sampled. Between the trimmed V and J ends, which lost 1 base and 5 bases, there was a span of 13 bases. The CDR3 is made up of 15 amino acids. Germline V gene lookup returns CDR1 LGHNA and CDR2 YSLEER. Generated by immunoSEQ multiplex PCR, the TCRdb table keeps only in-frame clones and is missing some. The top ten hold 10% of the sample, which has fewer than 50,000 clones, about 83% seen once. The rearrangement links TRBV4-3 to TRBJ2-3; TRBD1 or TRBD2 may be the D gene (7 bases each). This sequence originates from an adult with an advanced solid tumor such as melanoma, head and neck, liver or kidney cancer. This specimen consisted of CD4+ or CD8+ T cells sorted from blood, obtained in a trial of the OX40 agonist ivuxolimab. The DNA of the CDR3 is TGCGCCAGCAGCCAAGTAGCAGGGGGGGGAGATACGCAGTATTTT. This encodes CASSQVAGGGDTQYF.